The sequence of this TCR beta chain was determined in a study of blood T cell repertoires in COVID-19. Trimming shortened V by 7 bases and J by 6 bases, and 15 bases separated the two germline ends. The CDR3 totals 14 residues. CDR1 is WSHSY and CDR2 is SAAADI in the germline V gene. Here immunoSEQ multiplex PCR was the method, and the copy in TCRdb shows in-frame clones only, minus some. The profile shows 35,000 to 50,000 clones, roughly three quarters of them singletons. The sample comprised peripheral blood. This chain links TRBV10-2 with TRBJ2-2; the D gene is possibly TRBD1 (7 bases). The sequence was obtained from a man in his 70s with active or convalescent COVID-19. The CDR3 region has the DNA TGCGCCAGCAAGGAGGGGGCAATACCCGGGGAGCTGTTTTTT. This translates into CASKEGAIPGELFF.